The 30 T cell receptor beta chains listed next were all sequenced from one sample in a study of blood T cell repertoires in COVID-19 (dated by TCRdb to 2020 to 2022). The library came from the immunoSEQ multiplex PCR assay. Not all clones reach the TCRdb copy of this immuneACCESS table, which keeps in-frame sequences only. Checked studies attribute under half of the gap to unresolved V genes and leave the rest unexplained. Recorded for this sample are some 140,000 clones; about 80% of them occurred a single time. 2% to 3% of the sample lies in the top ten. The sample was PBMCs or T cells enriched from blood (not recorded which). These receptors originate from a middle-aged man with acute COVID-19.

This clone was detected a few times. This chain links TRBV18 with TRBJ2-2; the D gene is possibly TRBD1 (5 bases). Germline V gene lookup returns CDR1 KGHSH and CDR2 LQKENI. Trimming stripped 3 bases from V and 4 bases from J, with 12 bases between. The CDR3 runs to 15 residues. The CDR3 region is CASSPEQDTTGELFF. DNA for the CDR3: TGTGCCAGCTCACCGGAACAGGATACCACCGGGGAGCTGTTTTTT.

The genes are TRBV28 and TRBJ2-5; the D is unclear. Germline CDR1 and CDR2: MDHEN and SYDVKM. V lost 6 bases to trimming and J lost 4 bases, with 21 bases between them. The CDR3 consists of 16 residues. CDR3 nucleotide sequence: TGTGCCAGCAGCCCCCCCACTCAGGCGAGTCGAGAGACCCAGTACTTC. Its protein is CASSPPTQASRETQYF.

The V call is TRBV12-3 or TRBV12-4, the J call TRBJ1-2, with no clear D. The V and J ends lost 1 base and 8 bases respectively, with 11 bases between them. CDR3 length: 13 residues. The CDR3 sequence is CASSLDVKRGYTF. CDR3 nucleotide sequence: TGTGCCAGCAGTTTAGATGTCAAGCGGGGCTACACCTTC.

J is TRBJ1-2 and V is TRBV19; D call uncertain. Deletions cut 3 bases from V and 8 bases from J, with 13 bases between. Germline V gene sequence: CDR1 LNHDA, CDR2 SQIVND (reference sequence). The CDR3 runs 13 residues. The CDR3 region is CASSIRTEGGYTF. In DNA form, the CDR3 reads TGTGCCAGTAGTATCCGGACCGAGGGAGGCTACACCTTC.

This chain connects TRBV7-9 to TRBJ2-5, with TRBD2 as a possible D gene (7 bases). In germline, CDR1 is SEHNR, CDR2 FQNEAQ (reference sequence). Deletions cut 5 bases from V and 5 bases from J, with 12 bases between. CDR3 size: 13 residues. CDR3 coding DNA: TGTGCCAGCAGCGGGGGGGCTTGGGAGACCCAGTACTTC. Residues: CASSGGAWETQYF.

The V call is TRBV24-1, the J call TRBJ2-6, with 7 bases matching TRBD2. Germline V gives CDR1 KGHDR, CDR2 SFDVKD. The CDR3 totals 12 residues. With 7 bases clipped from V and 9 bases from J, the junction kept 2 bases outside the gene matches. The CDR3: CATRGEGNVLTF. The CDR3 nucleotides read TGTGCCACCAGGGGGGAGGGCAACGTCCTGACTTTC.

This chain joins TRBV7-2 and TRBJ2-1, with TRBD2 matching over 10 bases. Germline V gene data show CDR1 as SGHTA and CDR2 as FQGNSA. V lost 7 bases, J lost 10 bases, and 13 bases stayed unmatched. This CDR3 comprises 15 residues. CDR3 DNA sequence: TGTGCCAGCACCACCCCAGCGGGAGGGCCGAGGGAGCAGTTCTTC. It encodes CASTTPAGGPREQFF.

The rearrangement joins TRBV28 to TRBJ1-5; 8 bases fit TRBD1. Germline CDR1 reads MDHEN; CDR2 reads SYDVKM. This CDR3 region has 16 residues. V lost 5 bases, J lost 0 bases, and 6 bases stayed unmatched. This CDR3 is CASSTPGGYSNQPQHF. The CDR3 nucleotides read TGTGCCAGCAGTACGCCAGGGGGCTATAGCAATCAGCCCCAGCATTTT.

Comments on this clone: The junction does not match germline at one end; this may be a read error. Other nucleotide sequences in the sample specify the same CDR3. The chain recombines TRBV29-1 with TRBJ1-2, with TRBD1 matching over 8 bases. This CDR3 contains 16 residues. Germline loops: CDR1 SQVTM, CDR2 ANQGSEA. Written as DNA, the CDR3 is TGCAGCGTTGAAGGGGCAGGGGGCGGATATAACTATGGTTACACCTTC. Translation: CSVEGAGGGYNYGYTF.

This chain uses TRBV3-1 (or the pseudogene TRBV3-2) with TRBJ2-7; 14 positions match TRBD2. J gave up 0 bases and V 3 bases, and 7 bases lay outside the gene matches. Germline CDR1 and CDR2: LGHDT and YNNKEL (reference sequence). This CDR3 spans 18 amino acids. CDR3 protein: CASSHVRLAGGLSYEQYF. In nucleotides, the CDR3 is TGTGCCAGCAGCCACGTGAGACTAGCGGGAGGGCTCTCCTACGAGCAGTACTTC.

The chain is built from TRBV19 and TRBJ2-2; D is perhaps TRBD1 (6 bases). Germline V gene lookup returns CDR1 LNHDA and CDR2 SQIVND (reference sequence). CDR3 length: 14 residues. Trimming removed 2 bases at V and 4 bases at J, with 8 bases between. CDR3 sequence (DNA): TGTGCCAGTAGTATACAGGGGAGCACCGGGGAGCTGTTTTTT. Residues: CASSIQGSTGELFF.

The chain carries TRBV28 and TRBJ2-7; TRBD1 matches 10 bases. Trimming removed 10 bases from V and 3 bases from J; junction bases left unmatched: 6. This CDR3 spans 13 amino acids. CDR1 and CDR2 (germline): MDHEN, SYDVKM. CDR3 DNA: TGTGCCACCCAGACAGGGGGCTTCTACGAGCAGTACTTC. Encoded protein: CATQTGGFYEQYF.

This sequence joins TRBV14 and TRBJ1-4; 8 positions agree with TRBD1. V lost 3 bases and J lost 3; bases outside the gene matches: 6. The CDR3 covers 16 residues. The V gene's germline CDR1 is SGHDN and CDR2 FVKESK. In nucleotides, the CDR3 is TGTGCCAGCAGCCATGACAGGGGAACAGCTAATGAAAAACTGTTTTTT. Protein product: CASSHDRGTANEKLFF.

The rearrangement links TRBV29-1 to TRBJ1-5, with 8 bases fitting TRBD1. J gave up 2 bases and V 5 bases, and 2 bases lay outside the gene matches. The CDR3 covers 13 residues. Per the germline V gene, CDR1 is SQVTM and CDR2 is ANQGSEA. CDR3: CSVPGGGNQPQHF. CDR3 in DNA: TGCAGCGTTCCAGGGGGCGGCAATCAGCCCCAGCATTTT.

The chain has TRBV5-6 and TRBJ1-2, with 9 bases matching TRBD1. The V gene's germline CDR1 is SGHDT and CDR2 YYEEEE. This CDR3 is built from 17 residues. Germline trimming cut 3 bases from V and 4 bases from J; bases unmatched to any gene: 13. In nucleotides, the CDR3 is TGTGCCAGCAGCTGGTCCGGGACAGGGCTTTACGGCTATGGCTACACCTTC. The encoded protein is CASSWSGTGLYGYGYTF.

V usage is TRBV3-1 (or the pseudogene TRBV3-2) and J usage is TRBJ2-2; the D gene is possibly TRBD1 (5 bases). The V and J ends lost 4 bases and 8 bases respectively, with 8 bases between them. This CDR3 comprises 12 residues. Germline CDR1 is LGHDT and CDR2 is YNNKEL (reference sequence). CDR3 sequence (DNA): TGTGCCAGCAGCCTAAGGGGAGGGGAGCTGTTTTTT. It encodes CASSLRGGELFF.

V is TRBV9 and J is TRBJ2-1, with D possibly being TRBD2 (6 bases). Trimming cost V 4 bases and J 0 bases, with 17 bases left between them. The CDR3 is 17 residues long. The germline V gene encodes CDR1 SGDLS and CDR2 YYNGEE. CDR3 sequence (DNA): TGTGCCAGCAGCCCCTTTTGGACTACGAGCTCCTACAATGAGCAGTTCTTC. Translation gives CASSPFWTTSSYNEQFF. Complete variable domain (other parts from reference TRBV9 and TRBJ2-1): DSGVTQTPKHLITATGQRVTLRCSPRSGDLSVYWYQQSLDQGLQFLIQYYNGEERAKGNILERFSAQQFPDLHSELNLSSLELGDSALYFCASSPFWTTSSYNEQFFGPGTRLTVL.

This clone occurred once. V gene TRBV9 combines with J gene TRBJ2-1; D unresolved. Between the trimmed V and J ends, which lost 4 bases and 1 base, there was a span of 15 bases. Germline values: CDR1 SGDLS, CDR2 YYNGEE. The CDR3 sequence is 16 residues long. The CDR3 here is CASSRASEISYNEQFF. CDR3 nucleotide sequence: TGTGCCAGCAGCCGCGCCAGCGAAATATCCTACAATGAGCAGTTCTTC. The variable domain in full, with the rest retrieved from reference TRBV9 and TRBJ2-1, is DSGVTQTPKHLITATGQRVTLRCSPRSGDLSVYWYQQSLDQGLQFLIQYYNGEERAKGNILERFSAQQFPDLHSELNLSSLELGDSALYFCASSRASEISYNEQFFGPGTRLTVL.

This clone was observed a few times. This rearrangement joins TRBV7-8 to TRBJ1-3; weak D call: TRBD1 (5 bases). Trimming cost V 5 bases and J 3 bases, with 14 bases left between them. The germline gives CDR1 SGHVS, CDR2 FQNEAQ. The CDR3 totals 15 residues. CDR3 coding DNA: TGTGCCAGCAGCGGAGATGGGGGGGTTGGAAACACCATATATTTT. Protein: CASSGDGGVGNTIYF.

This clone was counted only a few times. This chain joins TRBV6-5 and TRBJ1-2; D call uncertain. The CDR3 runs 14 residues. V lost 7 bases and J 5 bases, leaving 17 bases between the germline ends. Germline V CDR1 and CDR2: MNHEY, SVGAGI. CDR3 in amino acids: CASTEIPNRYGYTF. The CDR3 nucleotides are TGTGCCAGCACCGAGATTCCAAACCGGTATGGCTACACCTTC.

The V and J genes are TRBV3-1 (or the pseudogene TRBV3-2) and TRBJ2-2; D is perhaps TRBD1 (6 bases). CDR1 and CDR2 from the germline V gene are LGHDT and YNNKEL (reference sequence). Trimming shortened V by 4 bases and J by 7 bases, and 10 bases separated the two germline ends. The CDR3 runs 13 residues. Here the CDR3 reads CASSPRTVGELFF. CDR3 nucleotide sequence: TGTGCCAGCAGCCCTCGGACAGTCGGGGAGCTGTTTTTT.

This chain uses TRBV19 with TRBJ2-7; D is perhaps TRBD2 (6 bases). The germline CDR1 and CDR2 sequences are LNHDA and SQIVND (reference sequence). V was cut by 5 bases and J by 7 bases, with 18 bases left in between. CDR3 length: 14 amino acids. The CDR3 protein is CASSPTTVAGEQYF. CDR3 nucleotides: TGTGCCAGTAGTCCAACGACAGTGGCGGGGGAGCAGTACTTC.

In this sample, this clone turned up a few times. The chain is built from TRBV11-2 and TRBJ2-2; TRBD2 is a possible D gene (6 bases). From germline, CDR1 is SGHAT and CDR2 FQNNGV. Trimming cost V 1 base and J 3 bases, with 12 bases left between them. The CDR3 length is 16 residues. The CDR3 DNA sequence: TGTGCCAGCAGCTTAGCGGGACTCCCCGACACCGGGGAGCTGTTTTTT. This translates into CASSLAGLPDTGELFF.

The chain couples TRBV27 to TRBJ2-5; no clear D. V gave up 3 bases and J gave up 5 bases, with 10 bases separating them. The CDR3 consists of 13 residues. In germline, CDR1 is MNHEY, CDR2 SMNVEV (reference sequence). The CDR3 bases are TGTGCCAGCAGTTTCACGGCGCGGGAGACCCAGTACTTC. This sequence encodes CASSFTARETQYF.

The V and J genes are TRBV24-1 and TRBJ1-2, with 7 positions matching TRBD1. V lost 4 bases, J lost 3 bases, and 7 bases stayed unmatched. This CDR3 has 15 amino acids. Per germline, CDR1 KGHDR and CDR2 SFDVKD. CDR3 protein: CATSDRGQDDYGYTF. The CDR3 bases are TGTGCCACCAGTGACCGCGGACAGGACGACTATGGCTACACCTTC.

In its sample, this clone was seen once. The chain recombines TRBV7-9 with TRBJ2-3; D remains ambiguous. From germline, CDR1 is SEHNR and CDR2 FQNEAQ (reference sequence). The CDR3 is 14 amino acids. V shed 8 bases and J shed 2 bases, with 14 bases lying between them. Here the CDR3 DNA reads TGTGCCAGCCAGTCGATCCAGAACACAGATACGCAGTATTTT. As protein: CASQSIQNTDTQYF.

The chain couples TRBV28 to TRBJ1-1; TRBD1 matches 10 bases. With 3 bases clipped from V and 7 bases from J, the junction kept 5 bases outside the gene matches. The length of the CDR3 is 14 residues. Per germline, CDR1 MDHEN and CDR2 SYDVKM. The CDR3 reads CASSFPDRGREAFF. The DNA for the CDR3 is TGTGCCAGCAGTTTCCCAGACAGGGGGCGTGAAGCTTTCTTT.

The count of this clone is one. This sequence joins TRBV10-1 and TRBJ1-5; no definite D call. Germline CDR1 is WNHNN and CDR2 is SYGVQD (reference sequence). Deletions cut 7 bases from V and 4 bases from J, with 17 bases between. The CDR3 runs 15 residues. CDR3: CASIVWAAENQPQHF. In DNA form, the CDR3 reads TGCGCCAGCATCGTGTGGGCAGCAGAGAATCAGCCCCAGCATTTT.

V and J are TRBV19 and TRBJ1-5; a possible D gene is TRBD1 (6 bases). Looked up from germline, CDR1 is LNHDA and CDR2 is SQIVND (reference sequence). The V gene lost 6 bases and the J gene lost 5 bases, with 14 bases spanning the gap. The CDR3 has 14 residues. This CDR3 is CASRGQPGHQPQHF. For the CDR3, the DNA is TGTGCCAGTAGGGGACAACCGGGGCATCAGCCCCAGCATTTT. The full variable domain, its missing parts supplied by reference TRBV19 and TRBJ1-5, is DGGITQSPKYLFRKEGQNVTLSCEQNLNHDAMYWYRQDPGQGLRLIYYSQIVNDFQKGDIAEGYSVSREKKESFPLTVTSAQKNPTAFYLCASRGQPGHQPQHFGDGTRLSIL.

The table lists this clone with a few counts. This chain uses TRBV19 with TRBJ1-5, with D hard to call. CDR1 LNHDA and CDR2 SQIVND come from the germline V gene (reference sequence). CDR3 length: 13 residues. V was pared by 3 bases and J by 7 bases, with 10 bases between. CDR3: CASSIREGQPQHF. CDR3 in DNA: TGTGCCAGTAGTATCCGGGAGGGACAGCCCCAGCATTTT.